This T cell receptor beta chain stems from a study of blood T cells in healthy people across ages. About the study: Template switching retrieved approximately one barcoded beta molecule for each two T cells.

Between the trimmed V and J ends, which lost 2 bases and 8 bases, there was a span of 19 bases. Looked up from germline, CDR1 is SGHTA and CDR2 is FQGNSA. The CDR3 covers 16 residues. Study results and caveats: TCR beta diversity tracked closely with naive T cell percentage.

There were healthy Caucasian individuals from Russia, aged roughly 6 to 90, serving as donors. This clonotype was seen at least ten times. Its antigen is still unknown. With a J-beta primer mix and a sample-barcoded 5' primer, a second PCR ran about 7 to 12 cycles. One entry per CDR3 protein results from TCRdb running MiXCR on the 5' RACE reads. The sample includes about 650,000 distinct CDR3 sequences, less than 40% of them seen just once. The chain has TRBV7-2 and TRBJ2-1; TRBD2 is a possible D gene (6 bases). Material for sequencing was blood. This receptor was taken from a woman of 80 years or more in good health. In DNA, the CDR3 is TGTGCCAGCAGCTTAAGGCGGGGCCCGTCCAAGGATGAGCAGTTCTTC. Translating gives CASSLRRGPSKDEQFF.